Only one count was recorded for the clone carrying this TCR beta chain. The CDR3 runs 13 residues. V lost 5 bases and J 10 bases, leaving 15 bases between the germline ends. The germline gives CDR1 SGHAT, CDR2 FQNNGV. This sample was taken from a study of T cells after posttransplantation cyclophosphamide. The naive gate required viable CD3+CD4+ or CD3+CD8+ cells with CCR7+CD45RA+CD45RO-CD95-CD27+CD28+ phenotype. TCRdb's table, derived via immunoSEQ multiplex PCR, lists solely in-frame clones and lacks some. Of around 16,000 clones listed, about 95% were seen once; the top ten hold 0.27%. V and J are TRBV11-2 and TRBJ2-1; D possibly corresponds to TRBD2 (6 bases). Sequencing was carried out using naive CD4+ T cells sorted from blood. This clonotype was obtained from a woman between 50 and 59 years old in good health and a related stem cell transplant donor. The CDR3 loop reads CASSPTPLAEQFF. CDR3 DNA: TGTGCCAGCAGCCCCACCCCCCTAGCGGAGCAGTTCTTC.